This TCR beta chain derives from a study of T-cell reconstitution after alpha-beta-depleted transplantation in children. General observations from the study: Several patients had high TCRbeta diversity at day 60; it came from surviving recipient T cells and thymic progenitors. T-cell counts and diversity at one year post-transplant came mainly from newly produced T cells.

TCRbeta library construction was performed incorporating unique molecular identifiers. TCRdb re-called the PCR reads with MiXCR, one entry per CDR3 protein. The top ten clones hold less than 40% of a sample with over 100,000 distinct CDR3 sequences, over 9% of them seen once. This CDR3 contains 14 residues. Germline CDR1 is SGHRS and CDR2 is YFSETQ. Trimming cost V 4 bases and J 4 bases, with 14 bases left between them. Note on this clonotype: What it binds is unknown.

This receptor was identified in a boy aged 2 to 10 with acute lymphoblastic leukemia, due to receive a stem cell transplant. The gene calls are TRBV5-1 and TRBJ2-5; the D gene is possibly TRBD2 (6 bases). The sequencing here drew on PBMCs, taken before TCRalphabeta/CD19-depleted stem cell transplant. Here the CDR3 reads CASSAQGGAETQYF. As DNA, the CDR3 is TGCGCCAGCAGCGCCCAGGGCGGGGCAGAGACCCAGTACTTC.